A selection of T cell receptor beta chains follows, all from one sample in a study of blood T cell repertoires in COVID-19. TCRdb keeps only in-frame clones here, not all; method: immunoSEQ multiplex PCR. Among some 290,000 clones, less than 90% were seen once, and the ten largest hold around 4.5%. Sequencing was done on a sample of peripheral blood. These receptors all come from a man in his 60s who had recovered from COVID-19. Both conserved end residues are part of each CDR3. The D gene is left open where the match is weak. Part of the rows lack a size; the others show once, few, many or a class for expanded clones.

TRBJ2-1,TRBV20-1,once,-,TGCAGTGCACCCGGAGTTAATGAGCAGTTCTTC,CSAPGVNEQFF
TRBJ2-7,TRBV14,-,-,TGTGCCAGCAGCCAAATGGACGGGGGCTACGAGCAGTACTTC,CASSQMDGGYEQYF
TRBJ1-4,TRBV3-1/TRBV3-2,few,-,TGTGCCAGCAGCCAAGATACTTGGCAGGGGCCAACTAATGAAAAACTGTTTTTT,CASSQDTWQGPTNEKLFF
TRBJ2-3,TRBV7-2,-,-,TGTGCCAGCAGCTCTCGAGATACGCAGTATTTT,CASSSRDTQYF
TRBJ2-1,TRBV19,-,TRBD2,TGTGCCATCTCGGGGGGTTCGGGGGAGCAGTTCTTC,CAISGGSGEQFF
TRBJ2-5,TRBV19,-,-,TGTGCCAGTAGTATATCAGGGCCCCAAGAGACCCAGTACTTC,CASSISGPQETQYF
TRBJ2-7,TRBV23-1,-,TRBD1,TGCGCCAGCAGTCCTTTACCGGGACAGGTGACAAGGGACTACGAGCAGTACTTC,CASSPLPGQVTRDYEQYF
TRBJ2-6,TRBV11-3,-,-,TGTGCCAGCAGCCAAGGAGGGCCGGGGGCCAACGTCCTGACTTTC,CASSQGGPGANVLTF
TRBJ2-1,TRBV19,many,TRBD2,TGTGCCAGTAGTCACGCGGGACTAGCGGGAGCAGGATCTTGGGATGAGCAGTTCTTC,CASSHAGLAGAGSWDEQFF
TRBJ1-1,TRBV25-1,-,-,TGTGCCAGCAGTGAATCCAGGGTGAACACTGAAGCTTTCTTT,CASSESRVNTEAFF
TRBJ1-6,TRBV10-2,-,TRBD1,TGCGCCAGCAGTGAAATTGGACAGGGGGTGACGGGGTCACCCCTCCACTTT,CASSEIGQGVTGSPLHF
TRBJ2-2,TRBV18,few,TRBD2,TGTGCCAGCTCACGGCGAGGACTAGCGGGGGCCGGTGGAACCGGGGAGCTGTTTTTT,CASSRRGLAGAGGTGELFF
TRBJ1-6,TRBV6-6,-,-,TGTGCCAGCAGAGCGGACAGCCTAAATTCACCCCTCCACTTT,CASRADSLNSPLHF
TRBJ1-4,TRBV5-1,few,-,TGCGCCAGCAGCCAGAACAGGGCCGCGGCTAATGAAAAACTGTTTTTT,CASSQNRAAANEKLFF
TRBJ1-4,TRBV6-5,-,TRBD1,TGTGCCAGCAGAAAGGAGGGGGCTGCTAATGAAAAACTGTTTTTT,CASRKEGAANEKLFF
TRBJ2-7,TRBV7-8,-,-,TGTGCCAGCAGCTCCCGGGGGGCCCTCTCCTACGAGCAGTACTTC,CASSSRGALSYEQYF
TRBJ2-3,TRBV11-2,-,TRBD2,TGTGCCAGCAGCTCCTCGTTACCGGGACTAGCTTCATCAGATACGCAGTATTTT,CASSSSLPGLASSDTQYF
TRBJ2-7,TRBV10-3,few,-,TGTGCCATCAGTGAGACCAGTCCCGGGCGGGCGATGACTAGATTATACGAGCAGTACTTC,CAISETSPGRAMTRLYEQYF
TRBJ2-1,TRBV3-1/TRBV3-2,-,-,TGTGCCAGCAGCCGAAGGGGGGGGGCCAATGAGCAGTTCTTC,CASSRRGGANEQFF
TRBJ1-2,TRBV19,-,-,TGTGCCAGTAGTTTGAGGGCAGGCGCTAACTATGGCTACACCTTC,CASSLRAGANYGYTF
TRBJ1-4,TRBV11-2,-,-,TGTGCCAGCAGCCGGGAGGCTAATGAAAAACTGTTTTTT,CASSREANEKLFF
TRBJ2-3,TRBV11-2,-,-,TGTGCCAGCAACCCCGGAGATAGCGATACGCAGTATTTT,CASNPGDSDTQYF
TRBJ1-6,TRBV6-4,-,-,TGTGCCAGCTCGTCAGTCTATAATTCACCCCTCCACTTT,CASSSVYNSPLHF
TRBJ2-7,TRBV28,-,TRBD1,TGTGCCAGCAGTCCGGAGACAGGGTTCTACGAGCAGTACTTC,CASSPETGFYEQYF
TRBJ2-5,TRBV2,-,-,TGTGCCAGCAGTGGGCACGAGACCCAGTACTTC,CASSGHETQYF
TRBJ1-1,TRBV5-4,-,-,TGTGCCAGCAGTCCCCAGCGGGGGGAGAACACTGAAGCTTTCTTT,CASSPQRGENTEAFF
TRBJ2-3,TRBV9,once,TRBD2,TGTGCCAGCAGGAAACTAGCGGGGGGAGGCACAGATACGCAGTATTTT,CASRKLAGGGTDTQYF
TRBJ2-1,TRBV5-1,-,TRBD2,TGCGCCAGCAGCTTGCAGCGGGAGCCCTACAATGAGCAGTTCTTC,CASSLQREPYNEQFF
TRBJ2-7,TRBV6-1,-,-,TGTGCCAGCAGTGAAGGACAGAACGGAGACGAGCAGTACTTC,CASSEGQNGDEQYF
TRBJ1-2,TRBV18,-,TRBD1,TGTGCCAGCTCACCACTGGACAGGATGTCAAACTATGGCTACACCTTC,CASSPLDRMSNYGYTF
TRBJ2-2,TRBV2,-,-,TGTGCCAGCAGTGAACGCAGATTGAACACCGGGGAGCTGTTTTTT,CASSERRLNTGELFF
TRBJ1-2,TRBV28,few,-,TGTGCCAGCAAGGTAACAGGGAACAGGGGCTACACCTTC,CASKVTGNRGYTF
TRBJ2-1,TRBV11-2,few,-,TGTGCCAGCAGCTTGGCCGGGAGCTCCTACAATGAGCAGTTCTTC,CASSLAGSSYNEQFF
TRBJ2-1,TRBV4-1,-,-,TGCGCCAGCAGCCAAGGCAGAATCGGGGGCTCCTACAATGAGCAGTTCTTC,CASSQGRIGGSYNEQFF
TRBJ2-5,TRBV12-5,-,-,TGTGCTAGTGGTTTGAGTGGGGCCCAAGAGACCCAGTACTTC,CASGLSGAQETQYF
TRBJ1-6,TRBV6-5,-,-,TGTGCCAGCAGTTACGGGACAACTTATAATTCACCCCTCCACTTT,CASSYGTTYNSPLHF
TRBJ2-7,TRBV4-2,-,-,TGTGCCAGCAGCCAAGCGGGGGGCAATTCCTACGAGCAGTACTTC,CASSQAGGNSYEQYF
TRBJ1-1,TRBV18,-,-,TGTGCCAGCTCACCAGATTACATGAACACTGAAGCTTTCTTT,CASSPDYMNTEAFF
TRBJ1-6,TRBV5-1,-,TRBD1,TGCGCCAGCACTGCAGGGGGTTCACCCCTCCACTTT,CASTAGGSPLHF